This paragraph covers one T cell receptor beta chain sequence. This entry belongs to a study of blood T cell repertoires in COVID-19. Study-wide context: T cells, B-cell-depleted T cells, or PBMCs supplied cDNA or gDNA.

As originally analysed: How many nucleated cells were present was estimated from reference gene primer amplification. Generated by immunoSEQ multiplex PCR, the TCRdb table keeps only in-frame clones and is missing some. V and J calls and clone size are as listed in that table; D and trimming were resolved from the DNA. The sample carries some 160,000 clones, around three quarters recorded once. V dropped 0 bases and J dropped 7; count of bases not matched to a gene: 4. CDR1 and CDR2 from the germline V gene are SEHNR and FQNEAQ (reference sequence). This CDR3 spans 15 amino acids. This chain links TRBV7-9 with TRBJ2-1, with 9 bases matching TRBD2. The sequence was obtained from a man in his 60s with acute or convalescent COVID-19. The sequencing input was peripheral blood. CDR3 sequence (DNA): TGTGCCAGCAGCTTAGCGCGGGGGGGACTAAATGAGCAGTTCTTC. Translating it yields CASSLARGGLNEQFF.